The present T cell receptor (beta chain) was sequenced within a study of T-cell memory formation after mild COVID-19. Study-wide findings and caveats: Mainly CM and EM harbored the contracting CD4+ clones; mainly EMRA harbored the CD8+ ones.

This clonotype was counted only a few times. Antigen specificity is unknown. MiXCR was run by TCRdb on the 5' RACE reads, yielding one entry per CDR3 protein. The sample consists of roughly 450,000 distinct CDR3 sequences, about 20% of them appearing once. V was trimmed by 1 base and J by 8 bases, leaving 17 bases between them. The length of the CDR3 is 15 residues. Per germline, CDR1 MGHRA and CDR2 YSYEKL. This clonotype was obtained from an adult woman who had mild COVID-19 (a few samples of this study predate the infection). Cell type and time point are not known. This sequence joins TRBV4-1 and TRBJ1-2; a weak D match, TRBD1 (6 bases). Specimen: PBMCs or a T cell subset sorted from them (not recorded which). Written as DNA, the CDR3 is TGCGCCAGCAGCCAAGTCCCCGGGGGCGACTTAGGCTACACCTTC. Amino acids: CASSQVPGGDLGYTF.